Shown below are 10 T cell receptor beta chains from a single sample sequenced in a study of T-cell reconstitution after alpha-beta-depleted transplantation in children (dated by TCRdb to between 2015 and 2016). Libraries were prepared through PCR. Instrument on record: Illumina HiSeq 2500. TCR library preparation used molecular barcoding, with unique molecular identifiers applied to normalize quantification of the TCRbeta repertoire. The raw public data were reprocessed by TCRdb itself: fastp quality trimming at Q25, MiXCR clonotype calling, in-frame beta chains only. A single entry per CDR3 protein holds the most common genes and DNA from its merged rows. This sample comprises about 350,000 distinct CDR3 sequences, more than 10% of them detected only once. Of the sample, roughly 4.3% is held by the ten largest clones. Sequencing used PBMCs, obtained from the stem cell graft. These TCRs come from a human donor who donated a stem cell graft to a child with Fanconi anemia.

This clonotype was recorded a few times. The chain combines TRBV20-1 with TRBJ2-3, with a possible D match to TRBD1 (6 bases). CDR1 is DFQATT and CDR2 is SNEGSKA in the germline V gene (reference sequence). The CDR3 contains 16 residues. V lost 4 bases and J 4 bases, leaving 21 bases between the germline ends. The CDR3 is CSAITGEGVLPDTQYF. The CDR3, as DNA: TGCAGTGCTATTACCGGTGAGGGGGTACTCCCAGATACGCAGTATTTT.

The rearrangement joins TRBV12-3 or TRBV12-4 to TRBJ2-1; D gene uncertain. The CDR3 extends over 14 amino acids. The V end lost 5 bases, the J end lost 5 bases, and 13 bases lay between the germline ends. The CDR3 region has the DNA TGTGCCAGCAGTCCTACAGTTCCGGACAATGAGCAGTTCTTC. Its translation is CASSPTVPDNEQFF.

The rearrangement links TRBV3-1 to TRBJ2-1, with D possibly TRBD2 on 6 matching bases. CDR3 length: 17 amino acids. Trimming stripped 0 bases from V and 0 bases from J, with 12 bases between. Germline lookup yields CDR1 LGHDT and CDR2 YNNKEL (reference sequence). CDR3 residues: CASSQEKRAGSYNEQFF. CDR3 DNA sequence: TGTGCCAGCAGCCAAGAGAAGCGGGCGGGCTCCTACAATGAGCAGTTCTTC.

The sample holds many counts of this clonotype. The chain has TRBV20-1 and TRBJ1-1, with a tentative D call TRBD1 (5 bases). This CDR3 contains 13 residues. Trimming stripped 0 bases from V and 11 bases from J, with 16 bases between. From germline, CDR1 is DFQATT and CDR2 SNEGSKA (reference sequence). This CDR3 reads CSARDSGWEVAFF. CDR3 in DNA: TGCAGTGCTAGAGATTCAGGGTGGGAGGTTGCTTTCTTT.

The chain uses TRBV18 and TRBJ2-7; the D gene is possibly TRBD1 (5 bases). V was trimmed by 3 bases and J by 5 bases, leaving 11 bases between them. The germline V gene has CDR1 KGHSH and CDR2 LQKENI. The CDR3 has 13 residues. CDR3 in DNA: TGTGCCAGCTCACCTACGACAGATCACGAGCAGTACGTC. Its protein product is CASSPTTDHEQYV.

CDR3 residues: CSLIPGALAGELFF. DNA of the CDR3: TGCAGCTTAATACCAGGAGCTCTGGCCGGGGAGCTGTTTTTT. The rearrangement links TRBV29-1 to TRBJ2-2; no definite D call. Per germline, CDR1 SQVTM and CDR2 ANQGSEA. V gave up 8 bases and J gave up 6 bases, with 19 bases separating them. This CDR3 region has 14 residues.

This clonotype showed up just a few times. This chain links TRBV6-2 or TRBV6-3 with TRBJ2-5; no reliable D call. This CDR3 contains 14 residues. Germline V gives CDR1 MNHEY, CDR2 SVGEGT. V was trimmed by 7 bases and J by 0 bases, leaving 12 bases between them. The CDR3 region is CASKLGIYQETQYF. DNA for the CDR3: TGTGCCAGCAAGCTGGGGATTTACCAAGAGACCCAGTACTTC.

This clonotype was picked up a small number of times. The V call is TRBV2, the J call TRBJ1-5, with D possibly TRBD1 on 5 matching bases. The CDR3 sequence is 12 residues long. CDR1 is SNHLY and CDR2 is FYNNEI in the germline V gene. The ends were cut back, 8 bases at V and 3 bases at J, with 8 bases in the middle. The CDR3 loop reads CASEGPNQPQHF. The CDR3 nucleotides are TGTGCCAGCGAGGGACCCAATCAGCCCCAGCATTTT.

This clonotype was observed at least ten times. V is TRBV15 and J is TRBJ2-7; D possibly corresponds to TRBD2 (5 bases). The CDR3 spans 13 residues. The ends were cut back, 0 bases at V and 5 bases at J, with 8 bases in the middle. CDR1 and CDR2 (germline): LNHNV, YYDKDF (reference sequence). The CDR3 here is CATSRDLGDEQYV. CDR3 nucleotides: TGTGCCACCAGCAGAGATCTGGGAGACGAGCAGTACGTC.

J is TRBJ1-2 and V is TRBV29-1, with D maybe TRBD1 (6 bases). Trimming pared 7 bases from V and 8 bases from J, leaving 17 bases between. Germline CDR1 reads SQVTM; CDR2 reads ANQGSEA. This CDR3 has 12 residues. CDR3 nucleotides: TGCAGCGCCGAACCAAGTGACAGGGGCTACACCTTC. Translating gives CSAEPSDRGYTF.